This TCR beta chain was sequenced for a study of identical twins. Whole-study results and caveats: Low generation probability was overrepresented in out-of-frame alpha sequences shared by twins.

This CDR3 has 12 residues. Trimming shortened V by 4 bases and J by 5 bases, and 8 bases separated the two germline ends. TCRdb itself ran the 5' RACE reads through MiXCR, one entry per CDR3 protein. The data show fewer than 500,000 distinct CDR3 sequences, 20% to 30% seen once. This clonotype was counted a few times. Its antigen is undetermined. The same sample was also studied in work on T cells expressing NK-cell markers. As that report states: Sorted CD3+CD56+NKG2C+, CD3+CD56+NKG2C- and CD3+CD56-NKG2C+ T cells provided the TCR beta repertoires. HCMV serostatus: most of the eight sequenced donors positive, one negative. There remained a lack of clarity about HCMV specificity of expanded NKG2C+ T cell clones.

This receptor was identified in a woman younger than 35 in good health. This rearrangement joins TRBV12-3 or TRBV12-4 to TRBJ1-2; D is ambiguous. The material sequenced was CD4+ T cells sorted from blood. This CDR3 is CASSWEEYGYTF. CDR3 nucleotides: TGTGCCAGCAGTTGGGAAGAATATGGCTACACCTTC.